The rows below give T cell receptor beta chains drawn from one sample of a study of cytomegalovirus exposure and HLA in healthy donors. Method: immunoSEQ multiplex PCR; TCRdb's copy keeps in-frame clones and lacks some. The sample lists approximately 160,000 clones; roughly two thirds were seen once. Sample: PBMCs. The receptors shown here come from a woman between 35 and 50 years old in good health and CMV-seropositive. The CDR3 runs from the conserved cysteine through the conserved F or W. D genes are given only for firm matches. Clone size, where shown, is once, few, many, or a class for clones that have expanded.

length: 14
size: NA
V: TRBV5-1
J: TRBJ1-2
D: NA
CDR3: CASSLEGVDYGYTF
DNA: TGCGCCAGCAGCTTGGAGGGGGTCGACTATGGCTACACCTTC

length: 14
size: NA
V: TRBV10-3
J: TRBJ1-5
D: NA
CDR3: CAISLEQGDQPQHF
DNA: TGTGCCATCAGTTTAGAACAGGGCGATCAGCCCCAGCATTTT

length: 14
size: NA
V: TRBV27
J: TRBJ2-1
D: TRBD2
CDR3: CASKIAGGHDEQFF
DNA: TGTGCCAGCAAAATAGCGGGGGGGCACGATGAGCAGTTCTTC

length: 15
size: NA
V: TRBV5-1
J: TRBJ2-6
D: NA
CDR3: CASSLISSGANVLTF
DNA: TGCGCCAGCAGCTTGATCTCCTCTGGGGCCAACGTCCTGACTTTC

length: 14
size: NA
V: TRBV7-2
J: TRBJ1-2
D: NA
CDR3: CASRLGSTNYGYTF
DNA: TGTGCCAGCAGACTAGGGAGCACTAACTATGGCTACACCTTC

length: 14
size: NA
V: TRBV7-9
J: TRBJ1-4
D: NA
CDR3: CASSLEFRNEKLFF
DNA: TGTGCCAGCAGCTTAGAATTCAGAAATGAAAAACTGTTTTTT

length: 14
size: NA
V: TRBV27
J: TRBJ2-5
D: NA
CDR3: CASSYGGPQQTQYF
DNA: TGTGCCAGCAGTTACGGGGGTCCCCAACAGACCCAGTACTTC

length: 15
size: NA
V: TRBV7-2
J: TRBJ2-1
D: TRBD1
CDR3: CASPTGASSYNEQFF
DNA: TGTGCCAGCCCCACAGGGGCCAGCTCCTACAATGAGCAGTTCTTC

length: 15
size: once
V: TRBV5-1
J: TRBJ2-3
D: NA
CDR3: CASSLGGNTPDTQYF
DNA: TGCGCCAGCAGCTTGGGAGGTAATACCCCAGATACGCAGTATTTT

length: 13
size: NA
V: TRBV29-1
J: TRBJ2-7
D: TRBD1
CDR3: CSAGTGTGYEQYF
DNA: TGCAGCGCGGGGACAGGGACAGGGTACGAGCAGTACTTC

length: 14
size: NA
V: TRBV9
J: TRBJ1-2
D: NA
CDR3: CASSVAPENYGYPF
DNA: TGTGCCAGCAGCGTTGCGCCGGAGAACTATGGCTACCCCTTC

length: 11
size: NA
V: TRBV6-6
J: TRBJ1-1
D: NA
CDR3: CASSPDREAFF
DNA: TGTGCCAGCAGTCCGGACAGAGAAGCTTTCTTT

length: 14
size: NA
V: TRBV6-5
J: TRBJ1-4
D: TRBD1
CDR3: CASSPDRVREKLFF
DNA: TGTGCCAGCAGTCCAGACAGGGTGAGGGAAAAACTGTTTTTT

length: 16
size: few
V: TRBV28
J: TRBJ2-7
D: TRBD2
CDR3: CASSFASGSYPYEQYF
DNA: TGTGCCAGCAGTTTTGCTAGCGGGAGCTATCCCTACGAGCAGTACTTC

length: 13
size: NA
V: TRBV10-1
J: TRBJ2-7
D: NA
CDR3: CASKDSSSYEQYF
DNA: TGCGCCAGCAAGGACAGTTCCTCCTACGAGCAGTACTTC

length: 12
size: NA
V: TRBV7-7
J: TRBJ2-1
D: TRBD1
CDR3: CASSSGGNEQFF
DNA: TGTGCTAGCAGCTCAGGGGGCAATGAGCAGTTCTTC

length: 13
size: NA
V: TRBV5-1
J: TRBJ1-2
D: TRBD1
CDR3: CASSFQTGTGYPF
DNA: TGCGCCAGCAGCTTTCAGACAGGGACCGGCTACCCCTTC

length: 13
size: few
V: TRBV5-1
J: TRBJ1-5
D: NA
CDR3: CASSFTGNQPQHF
DNA: TGCGCCAGCAGCTTCACGGGCAATCAGCCCCAGCATTTT

length: 14
size: NA
V: TRBV28
J: TRBJ2-1
D: NA
CDR3: CASSRGGTHNEQFF
DNA: TGTGCCAGCAGTCGCGGCGGGACCCACAATGAGCAGTTCTTC

length: 15
size: NA
V: TRBV7-8
J: TRBJ1-1
D: TRBD1
CDR3: CASSLGNRGLTEAFF
DNA: TGTGCCAGCAGCTTGGGAAACAGGGGGCTAACTGAAGCTTTCTTT

length: 16
size: NA
V: TRBV7-2
J: TRBJ2-1
D: NA
CDR3: CASSSPLSTRYNEQFF
DNA: TGTGCCAGCAGCTCTCCATTGAGCACCCGATACAATGAGCAGTTCTTC

length: 14
size: NA
V: TRBV7-2
J: TRBJ1-2
D: NA
CDR3: CASSLDQGGYGYTF
DNA: TGTGCCAGCAGCTTAGATCAAGGGGGCTATGGCTACACCTTC

length: 16
size: NA
V: TRBV4-3
J: TRBJ2-3
D: TRBD2
CDR3: CASSQGAGGPWDTQYF
DNA: TGCGCCAGCAGCCAAGGTGCGGGAGGGCCTTGGGATACGCAGTATTTT

length: 14
size: NA
V: TRBV9
J: TRBJ2-7
D: TRBD2
CDR3: CASSPSGHGDEQYF
DNA: TGTGCCAGCAGCCCTAGCGGCCACGGGGACGAGCAGTACTTC

length: 14
size: NA
V: TRBV5-1
J: TRBJ2-7
D: TRBD1
CDR3: CASSLGQGDGQQYF
DNA: TGCGCCAGCAGCTTAGGCCAGGGGGATGGTCAGCAGTACTTC

length: 16
size: few
V: TRBV4-1
J: TRBJ1-4
D: TRBD1
CDR3: CASSQDRDSLNEKLFF
DNA: TGCGCCAGCAGCCAAGATAGGGACAGCTTAAATGAAAAACTGTTTTTT

length: 17
size: few
V: TRBV5-6
J: TRBJ2-7
D: TRBD1
CDR3: CASSSSGTGYISYEQYF
DNA: TGTGCCAGCAGCTCCTCCGGGACAGGGTACATATCCTACGAGCAGTACTTC

length: 15
size: NA
V: TRBV27
J: TRBJ2-5
D: NA
CDR3: CASSLSRQYQETQYF
DNA: TGTGCCAGCAGTTTATCGAGACAGTACCAAGAGACCCAGTACTTC

length: 14
size: few
V: TRBV7-3
J: TRBJ2-7
D: NA
CDR3: CASSLNREGYEQYF
DNA: TGTGCCAGCAGCTTAAACAGGGAGGGATACGAGCAGTACTTC

length: 15
size: NA
V: TRBV5-1
J: TRBJ1-2
D: TRBD1
CDR3: CASSLGTGGRYGYTF
DNA: TGCGCCAGCAGCTTGGGGACAGGGGGTCGCTATGGCTACACCTTC

length: 13
size: once
V: TRBV9
J: TRBJ1-1
D: TRBD1
CDR3: CASTDRAGTEAFF
DNA: TGTGCCAGTACCGACAGGGCCGGTACTGAAGCTTTCTTT

length: 13
size: few
V: TRBV15
J: TRBJ2-7
D: NA
CDR3: CATSRVTAYEQYF
DNA: TGTGCCACCAGCAGGGTCACAGCCTACGAGCAGTACTTC

length: 15
size: NA
V: TRBV4-1
J: TRBJ2-7
D: NA
CDR3: CASSQMTGRSGEQYF
DNA: TGCGCCAGCAGCCAGATGACAGGGAGGTCTGGCGAGCAGTACTTC

length: 16
size: NA
V: TRBV7-6
J: TRBJ2-3
D: TRBD2
CDR3: CASSFTPAGSTDTQYF
DNA: TGTGCCAGCAGCTTCACTCCAGCGGGGAGCACAGATACGCAGTATTTT

length: 15
size: NA
V: TRBV27
J: TRBJ2-1
D: TRBD2
CDR3: CASSHGTSGYNEQFF
DNA: TGTGCCAGCAGCCACGGGACTAGCGGCTACAATGAGCAGTTCTTC

length: 14
size: few
V: TRBV13
J: TRBJ1-5
D: TRBD1
CDR3: CASSWGQTNQPQHF
DNA: TGTGCCAGCAGCTGGGGACAGACTAATCAGCCCCAGCATTTT

length: 12
size: few
V: TRBV6-6
J: TRBJ1-2
D: NA
CDR3: CAASEGSYGYTF
DNA: TGTGCCGCCTCGGAGGGGAGCTATGGCTACACCTTC

length: 17
size: NA
V: TRBV4-3
J: TRBJ2-1
D: NA
CDR3: CASSRDLSPSSYNEQFF
DNA: TGCGCCAGCAGCCGAGATCTTAGCCCGAGCTCCTACAATGAGCAGTTCTTC

length: 16
size: NA
V: TRBV5-6
J: TRBJ1-3
D: NA
CDR3: CASSLDLAGDGNTIYF
DNA: TGTGCCAGCAGCTTGGACTTGGCCGGAGATGGAAACACCATATATTTT

length: 15
size: NA
V: TRBV28
J: TRBJ2-7
D: NA
CDR3: CASSSQGGRPYEQYF
DNA: TGTGCCAGCAGTTCTCAGGGTGGAAGGCCCTACGAGCAGTACTTC

length: 15
size: few
V: TRBV4-1
J: TRBJ2-1
D: TRBD1
CDR3: CASSQGDRAYNEQFF
DNA: TGCGCCAGCAGCCAAGGGGACAGGGCCTACAATGAGCAGTTCTTC

length: 12
size: NA
V: TRBV11-3
J: TRBJ2-3
D: NA
CDR3: CASSGRGNTQYF
DNA: TGTGCCAGCAGCGGCAGGGGTAATACGCAGTATTTT

length: 15
size: NA
V: TRBV28
J: TRBJ2-1
D: TRBD2
CDR3: CASPPAGGHGNEQFF
DNA: TGTGCCAGTCCTCCAGCGGGAGGGCATGGGAATGAGCAGTTCTTC

length: 13
size: NA
V: TRBV6-5
J: TRBJ1-1
D: NA
CDR3: CASNPGGGTEAFF
DNA: TGTGCCAGCAATCCCGGGGGGGGGACAGAAGCTTTCTTT

length: 13
size: few
V: TRBV27
J: TRBJ1-5
D: NA
CDR3: CASSFRGHQPQHF
DNA: TGTGCCAGCAGTTTCAGGGGTCATCAGCCCCAGCATTTT

length: 12
size: NA
V: TRBV7-2
J: TRBJ2-1
D: NA
CDR3: CASSLVSYEQFF
DNA: TGTGCCAGCAGCTTAGTTAGCTATGAGCAGTTCTTC

length: 12
size: NA
V: TRBV19
J: TRBJ1-1
D: NA
CDR3: CASTQTDSRAFF
DNA: TGTGCCAGTACCCAGACAGATTCCAGGGCTTTCTTT

length: 14
size: NA
V: TRBV27
J: TRBJ2-7
D: NA
CDR3: CASSSGGVPYEQYF
DNA: TGTGCCAGCAGTTCCGGAGGGGTTCCCTACGAGCAGTACTTC

length: 16
size: NA
V: TRBV19
J: TRBJ2-3
D: TRBD2
CDR3: CASSIGGAGDRDTQYF
DNA: TGTGCCAGTAGTATAGGAGGAGCGGGAGATCGAGATACGCAGTATTTT

length: 14
size: NA
V: TRBV7-2
J: TRBJ2-7
D: NA
CDR3: CASSSGVPPYEQYF
DNA: TGTGCCAGCAGCTCTGGAGTCCCCCCCTACGAGCAGTACTTC

length: 17
size: once
V: TRBV11-2
J: TRBJ1-3
D: TRBD1
CDR3: CASSLESRGSSGNTIYF
DNA: TGTGCCAGCAGCTTAGAGTCCAGGGGGAGCTCTGGAAACACCATATATTTT